Below, 6 T cell receptor beta chains from the same sample are listed, as sequenced in a study of graft-versus-host responses after intestinal transplantation. No cognate antigen is known for these TCRs. The data were produced by immunoSEQ multiplex PCR, yet TCRdb's version contains in-frame clones alone and is incomplete. The sample consists of some 100,000 clones, around 93% of them appearing once. Sequenced material: unstimulated CD8+ T cells sorted from spleen or lymph node cells, taken before transplant. Every receptor here comes from a human donor who was the organ donor for an intestinal transplant.

V is TRBV27 and J is TRBJ1-1; 9 bases agree with TRBD1. Germline V gene lookup returns CDR1 MNHEY and CDR2 SMNVEV (reference sequence). The CDR3 is 13 residues long. Trimming removed 8 bases from V and 6 bases from J; junction bases left unmatched: 7. The CDR3 loop reads CASSYRGPSEAFF. In DNA form, the CDR3 reads TGTGCCAGCTCATACAGGGGGCCTTCTGAAGCTTTCTTT.

The gene calls are TRBV19 and TRBJ1-1; D gene uncertain. V lost 5 bases to trimming and J lost 5 bases, with 6 bases between them. Germline V gives CDR1 LNHDA, CDR2 SQIVND (reference sequence). The CDR3 is made up of 11 amino acids. The CDR3 region is CASSFGTEAFF. The CDR3 region has the DNA TGTGCCAGTAGTTTCGGTACTGAAGCTTTCTTT.

The V call is TRBV7-9, the J call TRBJ2-7, with no clear D. The germline V and J ends were trimmed by 3 bases and 6 bases, with 12 bases remaining between them. The germline V gene has CDR1 SEHNR and CDR2 FQNEAQ (reference sequence). The CDR3 has 13 amino acids. DNA for the CDR3: TGTGCCAGCAGCTTGTGGGCAGCTGGCGAGCAGTACTTC. Translated: CASSLWAAGEQYF.

The rearrangement uses TRBV5-1 and TRBJ2-1; 8 bases match TRBD2. Trimming cost V 3 bases and J 2 bases; bases outside gene matches: 4. CDR1 SGHRS and CDR2 YFSETQ come from the germline V gene. The CDR3 is 15 residues long. The CDR3 protein is CASSWTSQTYNEQFF. CDR3 sequence (DNA): TGCGCCAGCAGCTGGACTAGCCAAACCTACAATGAGCAGTTCTTC.

The chain carries TRBV28 and TRBJ1-2; no clear D. Trimming stripped 5 bases from V and 5 bases from J, with 9 bases between. The V gene's germline CDR1 is MDHEN and CDR2 SYDVKM. This CDR3 region has 12 residues. The CDR3: CASSPGGYGYTF. The CDR3 nucleotides are TGTGCCAGCAGTCCGGGAGGGTATGGCTACACCTTC.

The genes are TRBV11-2 and TRBJ2-7, with 7 positions matching TRBD2. Trimming cost V 5 bases and J 3 bases; bases outside gene matches: 7. Germline CDR1 is SGHAT and CDR2 is FQNNGV. The CDR3 contains 14 residues. CDR3 nucleotides: TGTGCCAGCAGCCCAATAGCGGGTAGCTACGAGCAGTACTTC. Translated, it gives CASSPIAGSYEQYF.